Listed below are T cell receptor beta chains from one sample, sequenced in a study of blood T cell repertoires in COVID-19. TCRdb keeps only in-frame clones here, not all; method: immunoSEQ multiplex PCR. The table shows 87,000 or so clones, with about four fifths occurring only once. Specimen: peripheral blood. The receptors come from a woman in her seventies with acute or convalescent COVID-19. Each CDR3 is given with its conserved first and last residue. D genes are given only for firm matches. Clone size appears in some rows only: once, few, many, or a class for an expanded clone.

j_call,clone_size,v_call,d_call,cdr3_nt,cdr3_aa
TRBJ2-3,NA,TRBV2,TRBD2,TGTGCCAGCAAGATTTTACTAGCGGGGGGGACAGATACGCAGTATTTT,CASKILLAGGTDTQYF
TRBJ1-1,NA,TRBV28,NA,TGTGCCAGCATCCGGGGCACTGAAGCTTTCTTT,CASIRGTEAFF
TRBJ2-7,NA,TRBV27,NA,TGTGCCAGCAGTTTCCTGGACAGCCCCCTCGGTGAGCAGTACTTC,CASSFLDSPLGEQYF
TRBJ1-1,NA,TRBV2,TRBD1,TGTGCCAGCTCCCGCGGACAGGGTGCCACTGAAGCTTTCTTT,CASSRGQGATEAFF
TRBJ1-3,NA,TRBV5-5,NA,TGTGCCAGCAGCTTCTTCTCTGGAAACACCATATATTTT,CASSFFSGNTIYF
TRBJ2-5,NA,TRBV11-2,TRBD1,TGTGCCAGCCTCCGCGGGACAGGGTCGACCCAGTACTTC,CASLRGTGSTQYF
TRBJ1-1,NA,TRBV7-8,NA,TGTGCCAGCAGCTTAGACCTGGGCTTGAACACTGAAGCTTTCTTT,CASSLDLGLNTEAFF
TRBJ2-3,NA,TRBV24-1,TRBD1,TGTGCCACCAGTGACCGGGACAGGGGCACAGATACGCAGTATTTT,CATSDRDRGTDTQYF
TRBJ2-3,once,TRBV5-1,TRBD2,TGCGCCAGCAGCCTGACTAGCGCAGATACGCAGTATTTT,CASSLTSADTQYF
TRBJ2-7,NA,TRBV5-4,NA,TGTGCCAGCAGCTTACAAGGAGTTCTACGCGAGCAGTACTTC,CASSLQGVLREQYF
TRBJ1-2,NA,TRBV28,TRBD1,TGTGCCACTCGTACGGGACAGCGGGGGAGCTACACCTTC,CATRTGQRGSYTF
TRBJ2-2,NA,TRBV4-1,TRBD1,TGCGCCAGCAGGGACAGGGGGAACACCGGGGAGCTGTTTTTT,CASRDRGNTGELFF
TRBJ1-5,NA,TRBV5-3,NA,TGTGCCAGAAGCTTGGGTTGGCAGTATAGCAATCAGCCCCAGCATTTT,CARSLGWQYSNQPQHF
TRBJ1-5,NA,TRBV2,TRBD1,TGTGCCAGCAGGGGGGGACAGGGGGCTAGCAATCAGCCCCAGCATTTT,CASRGGQGASNQPQHF
TRBJ1-4,NA,TRBV27,TRBD1,TGTGCCAGCAGTCCCCGGACAGGGAATAATGAAAAACTGTTTTTT,CASSPRTGNNEKLFF
TRBJ2-3,NA,TRBV9,NA,TGTGCCAGCAGCGTAGAACAGGACACAGATACGCAGTATTTT,CASSVEQDTDTQYF
TRBJ2-7,NA,TRBV5-4,NA,TGTGCCAGCAGCTCCCGAGCGGAGGGCCCTTACGAGCAGTACTTC,CASSSRAEGPYEQYF
TRBJ1-2,once,TRBV10-2,TRBD1,TGCGCCAGCAGGGATGGTACAGGGGTTGGGGTCTATGGCTACACCTTC,CASRDGTGVGVYGYTF
TRBJ1-2,NA,TRBV19,TRBD1,TGTGCCAGTAGTGATAAACCCGGGACAGGACTATATGGCTACACCTTC,CASSDKPGTGLYGYTF
TRBJ2-2,once,TRBV30,TRBD1,TGTGCCTGGGGTATACCGGGACAGGTGAACACCGGGGAGCTGTTTTTT,CAWGIPGQVNTGELFF
TRBJ1-1,NA,TRBV7-6,NA,TGTGCCAGCAGCCCGGATTCCGCGGGGGGCACTGAAGCTTTCTTT,CASSPDSAGGTEAFF
TRBJ2-5,NA,TRBV5-4,TRBD2,TGTGCCAGCAGCTTGGTATACGGCGGGGGAGAGACCCAGTACTTC,CASSLVYGGGETQYF
TRBJ1-1,NA,TRBV6-6,NA,TGTGCCAGCAGCCTCTCGGGACACACACAGCCTGAAGCTTTCTTT,CASSLSGHTQPEAFF
TRBJ2-3,NA,TRBV29-1,NA,TGCAGCGTTGCCCTCACAGATACGCAGTATTTT,CSVALTDTQYF
TRBJ2-1,NA,TRBV5-1,TRBD2,TGCGCCAGCAGCTTAGCGGGGCCCTACAATGAGCAGTTCTTC,CASSLAGPYNEQFF
TRBJ2-1,NA,TRBV18,NA,TGTGCCAGCTCACCATTATCGCAGTACAATGAGCAGTTCTTC,CASSPLSQYNEQFF
TRBJ2-5,NA,TRBV7-8,TRBD1,TGTGCCAGCAGCCACAGCCGGGACAGGGGAGAGACCCAGTACTTC,CASSHSRDRGETQYF
TRBJ1-1,once,TRBV28,NA,TGTGCCAGCAGCCTTCTGGCGGTGGTCCTCGGTAACACTGAAGCTTTCTTT,CASSLLAVVLGNTEAFF
TRBJ2-7,NA,TRBV19,TRBD2,TGTGCCAGTAGTATCGGGACTAGCGACGAGCAGTACTTC,CASSIGTSDEQYF
TRBJ1-1,NA,TRBV12-3/TRBV12-4,TRBD1,TGTGCCAGCAGAATGGACAGGGCGACTGAAGCTTTCTTT,CASRMDRATEAFF
TRBJ2-3,NA,TRBV7-7,TRBD2,TGTGCTAGCAGCTTAGGGGCGGGGCTAGCGGGGGGCACAGATACGCAGTATTTT,CASSLGAGLAGGTDTQYF
TRBJ1-2,few,TRBV5-1,NA,TGCGCCAGCAGCTTCTCCCGGACAGCCCTTAACTCAGGCTACACCTTC,CASSFSRTALNSGYTF
TRBJ2-7,NA,TRBV28,NA,TGTGCCAGCACCCTACAGGGTAGTTCCTACGAGCAGTACTTC,CASTLQGSSYEQYF
TRBJ2-2,once,TRBV7-8,TRBD1,TGTGCCAGCAGCCCCCGGGACAGGGGGAACACCGGGGAGCTGTTTTTT,CASSPRDRGNTGELFF
TRBJ2-2,NA,TRBV30,TRBD2,TGTGCCTGGACTAGCGGGGGGCAAATCGGGGAGCTGTTTTTT,CAWTSGGQIGELFF
TRBJ1-6,few,TRBV7-9,NA,TGTGCCAGCAGCGGTACGTTGGGACACAATAATTCACCCCTCCACTTT,CASSGTLGHNNSPLHF
TRBJ2-5,NA,TRBV24-1,TRBD1,TGTGCCACCAGTGATCGGACAGGGTATCGCCAAGAGACCCAGTACTTC,CATSDRTGYRQETQYF
TRBJ1-2,NA,TRBV5-1,TRBD1,TGCGCCAGCAGCTTGGCCTTACAGGGGGCTGAAGGCTACACCTTC,CASSLALQGAEGYTF
TRBJ2-1,NA,TRBV4-2,TRBD1,TGTGCCAGCAGCCAAGAAAGAGGGGGCTTCCCTTCCTTCTCCTACAATGAGCAGTTCTTC,CASSQERGGFPSFSYNEQFF
TRBJ1-5,NA,TRBV6-1,TRBD1,TGTGCCAGCAGTGAAGGAGGGACAGGGGTTCAGCCCCAGCATTTT,CASSEGGTGVQPQHF
TRBJ2-7,NA,TRBV13,NA,TGTGCCAGCAGCTCATTTTCGGGTCCCCGGCAGTACTTC,CASSSFSGPRQYF
TRBJ2-2,NA,TRBV9,NA,TGTGCCAGCAGCGTAGAAGGCAGGGTCAACGGGGAGCTGTTTTTT,CASSVEGRVNGELFF
TRBJ2-7,NA,TRBV6-1,TRBD1,TGTGCCAGCAGTGCCGCACTTGGGACAGGTTCCTACGAGCAGTACTTC,CASSAALGTGSYEQYF
TRBJ1-1,NA,TRBV4-1,TRBD1,TGCGCCAGCAGCCAAAGGGACAGTCTCGCTGAAGCTTTCTTT,CASSQRDSLAEAFF
TRBJ1-1,NA,TRBV6-1,NA,TGTGCCAGCAGTGAAGGGACAACCGCCCATGGGACTGAAGCTTTCTTT,CASSEGTTAHGTEAFF
TRBJ2-5,NA,TRBV7-2,NA,TGTGCCAGCAGCTTAGTAGCCCCGGGAGAGACCCAGTACTTC,CASSLVAPGETQYF
TRBJ2-7,NA,TRBV5-1,TRBD2,TGCGCCAGCAGCTTGTTCAGCGGGGGACTCACCGAGCAGTACTTC,CASSLFSGGLTEQYF
TRBJ1-1,NA,TRBV18,NA,TGTGCCAGCTCACCAATATCAGGGAACACTGAAGCTTTCTTT,CASSPISGNTEAFF